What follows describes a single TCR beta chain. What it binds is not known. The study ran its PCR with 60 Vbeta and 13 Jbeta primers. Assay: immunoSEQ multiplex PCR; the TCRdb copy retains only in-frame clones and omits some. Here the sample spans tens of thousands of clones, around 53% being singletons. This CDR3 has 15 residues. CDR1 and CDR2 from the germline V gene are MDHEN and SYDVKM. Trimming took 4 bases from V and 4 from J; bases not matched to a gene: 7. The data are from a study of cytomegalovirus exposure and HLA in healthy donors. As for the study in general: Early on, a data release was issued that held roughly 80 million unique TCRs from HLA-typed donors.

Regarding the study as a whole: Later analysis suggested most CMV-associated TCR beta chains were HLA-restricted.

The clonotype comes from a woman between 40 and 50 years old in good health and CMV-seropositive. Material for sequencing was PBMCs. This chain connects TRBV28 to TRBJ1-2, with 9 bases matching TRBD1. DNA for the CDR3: TGTGCCAGCAGTTCGATGACAGGGGGGGTCTATGGCTACACCTTC. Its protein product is CASSSMTGGVYGYTF.